Following are 24 T cell receptor beta chains from one sample sequenced in a study of blood T cell repertoires in COVID-19 (TCRdb year 2020). The method was the immunoSEQ multiplex PCR assay. TCRdb's version of the immuneACCESS table is confined to in-frame rearrangements and falls short of the full clone set. An unresolved V gene accounts for under half of the shortfall where checked; the remainder is of unknown origin. This sample comprises about 44,000 clones, about 87% of them detected only once. Roughly 1.4% of the sample is taken by the ten largest. The source material was peripheral blood. These receptors were obtained from a woman in her thirties or forties with acute or convalescent COVID-19.

For the CDR3, the DNA is TGTGCCAGCAGCTATGGGCGTTATGAGACCCAGTACTTC. Amino acid sequence: CASSYGRYETQYF. The rearrangement links TRBV7-3 to TRBJ2-5; no firm D call. The CDR3 runs 13 residues. Germline CDR1 SGHTA, CDR2 FQGTGA. V lost 4 bases and J 5 bases, leaving 11 bases between the germline ends. Combining the CDR3 with reference TRBV7-3 and TRBJ2-5 gives the whole variable domain GAGVSQTPSNKVTEKGKYVELRCDPISGHTALYWYRQSLGQGPEFLIYFQGTGAADDSGLPNDRFFAVRPEGSVSTLKIQRTERGDSAVYLCASSYGRYETQYFGPGTRLLVL.

This clone showed up just once. V and J are TRBV9 and TRBJ2-2; possibly TRBD2 for D (5 bases). Germline V gene data show CDR1 as SGDLS and CDR2 as YYNGEE. CDR3 length equals 14 residues. The germline V and J ends were trimmed by 4 bases and 6 bases, with 13 bases remaining between them. The DNA of the CDR3 is TGTGCCAGCAGCACCCTGACTAAATCCGGGGAGCTGTTTTTT. Translation gives CASSTLTKSGELFF.

This chain joins TRBV20-1 and TRBJ1-2; weak D call: TRBD1 (6 bases). The CDR3 runs 10 residues. Germline V CDR1 and CDR2: DFQATT, SNEGSKA (reference sequence). The V end lost 5 bases, the J end lost 7 bases, and 8 bases lay between the germline ends. The CDR3 region has the DNA TGCAGTGCTCACAGGGTTGGCTACACCTTC. This codes for CSAHRVGYTF.

The chain combines TRBV2 with TRBJ2-7; 8 bases are shared with TRBD2. After removal of 5 bases from V and 3 bases from J, the junction contained 6 bases not matched to a gene. This CDR3 is 14 amino acids long. Germline values: CDR1 SNHLY, CDR2 FYNNEI. CDR3 DNA: TGTGCCAGCAGTAACCGGGGGGGCGGCTACGAGCAGTACTTC. Translation: CASSNRGGGYEQYF.

The rearrangement links TRBV7-6 to TRBJ2-7; 8 bases map to TRBD2. CDR1 is SGHVS and CDR2 is FNYEAQ in the germline V gene. The CDR3 is made up of 17 amino acids. J lost 4 bases, V lost 4 bases, and 15 bases had no gene match. The CDR3 protein is CASSSFRERGPPYEQYF. The CDR3 DNA sequence: TGTGCCAGCAGCTCCTTCCGGGAGCGGGGGCCCCCTTACGAGCAGTACTTC.

V is TRBV5-8 and J is TRBJ2-4; the D gene is possibly TRBD1 (6 bases). The CDR3 contains 13 residues. V lost 0 bases and J 15 bases, leaving 16 bases between the germline ends. In germline, CDR1 is SGHTS, CDR2 YDEGEE. CDR3 DNA sequence: TGTGCCAGCAGCTTGGCGGGCCGGGACATCGGGTACTTC. Its protein product is CASSLAGRDIGYF.

J is TRBJ2-5 and V is TRBV4-1, with TRBD1 matching 8 bases. Germline CDR1 and CDR2: MGHRA and YSYEKL. The CDR3 totals 14 residues. The V gene end was trimmed by 3 bases and the J gene end by 5 bases; junction bases not matched to a gene: 5. The CDR3, as DNA: TGCGCCAGCAGCCAGAACAGGGGGAGGGAGACCCAGTACTTC. Protein product: CASSQNRGRETQYF.

The V call is TRBV5-1, the J call TRBJ1-5; 11 bases match TRBD1. CDR1 is SGHRS, CDR2 YFSETQ, per germline. V was clipped by 3 bases and J by 4 bases; unmatched bases: 3. The CDR3 length is 15 residues. CDR3 sequence: CASSSGTGGNQPQHF. The DNA for the CDR3 is TGCGCCAGCAGCTCCGGGACAGGGGGGAATCAGCCCCAGCATTTT.

The rearrangement uses TRBV7-9 and TRBJ2-7; TRBD2 matches at 9 bases. V lost 3 bases to trimming and J lost 5 bases; unmatched junction nucleotides: 11. Germline V lookup: CDR1 SEHNR, CDR2 FQNEAQ (reference sequence). This CDR3 is 16 amino acids long. CDR3 coding DNA: TGTGCCAGCAGCTTCGCGCCGGGACTAGCTCCCCACGAGCAGTACTTC. Translated, it gives CASSFAPGLAPHEQYF.

The V gene is TRBV7-9, the J gene TRBJ1-1; the D is unclear. V lost 5 bases to trimming and J lost 2 bases, with 6 bases between them. Germline CDR1 reads SEHNR; CDR2 reads FQNEAQ (reference sequence). The CDR3 is 12 residues long. The CDR3 here is CASSPTNTEAFF. CDR3 bases: TGTGCCAGCAGCCCCACTAACACTGAAGCTTTCTTT.

The V and J genes are TRBV28 and TRBJ1-4; 8 bases are shared with TRBD1. This CDR3 is built from 16 residues. Germline CDR1 and CDR2: MDHEN and SYDVKM. V trimming: 3 bases; J trimming: 5 bases; junction bases outside the gene matches: 8. This CDR3 reads CASSFAGGPENEKLFF. CDR3 DNA sequence: TGTGCCAGCAGTTTTGCAGGGGGCCCAGAAAATGAAAAACTGTTTTTT.

This clone has only one observation. The chain uses TRBV4-1 and TRBJ1-5, with D possibly TRBD1 on 5 matching bases. The germline V gene encodes CDR1 MGHRA and CDR2 YSYEKL. The CDR3 runs to 15 residues. V lost 0 bases and J lost 5, with 11 bases in between. The CDR3 DNA follows: TGCGCCAGCAGCCAAGATGGGGGGGGAGATCAGCCCCAGCATTTT. Its protein product is CASSQDGGGDQPQHF.

The chain has TRBV7-6 and TRBJ1-4, with D unresolved. Looked up from germline, CDR1 is SGHVS and CDR2 is FNYEAQ. V shed 0 bases and J shed 7 bases, with 12 bases lying between them. The CDR3 has 15 amino acids. This chain's CDR3 is CASSLAGGIGEKLFF. The CDR3, as DNA: TGTGCCAGCAGCTTAGCGGGAGGGATCGGTGAAAAACTGTTTTTT.

The chain uses TRBV30 and TRBJ1-2; 11 nucleotides line up with TRBD1. The V segment lost 2 bases and the J segment 1 base; nucleotides outside the gene matches: 9. The germline gives CDR1 GTSNPN, CDR2 SVGIG (reference sequence). The CDR3 has 17 residues. As DNA, the CDR3 is TGTGCCTGGAGTTCCCCTCGAGGGACAGGGGGTAACTATGGCTACACCTTC. Translating it yields CAWSSPRGTGGNYGYTF. Supplemented by reference TRBV30 and TRBJ1-2, the full variable domain reads SQTIHQWPATLVQPVGSPLSLECTVEGTSNPNLYWYRQAAGRGLQLLFYSVGIGQISSEVPQNLSASRPQDRQFILSSKKLLLSDSGFYLCAWSSPRGTGGNYGYTFGSGTRLTVV.

This chain connects TRBV5-1 to TRBJ1-3; weak D call: TRBD1 (6 bases). Germline V lookup: CDR1 SGHRS, CDR2 YFSETQ. This CDR3 comprises 14 residues. Deletions cut 7 bases from V and 2 bases from J, with 13 bases between. The CDR3 loop is CASGAGAAGNTIYF. For the CDR3, the DNA is TGCGCCAGCGGGGCAGGGGCGGCTGGAAACACCATATATTTT.

The chain combines TRBV27 with TRBJ2-4, with a tentative D call TRBD2 (6 bases). The CDR3 extends over 14 amino acids. Trimming took 4 bases from V and 6 from J, leaving 13 bases between them. Germline V CDR1 and CDR2: MNHEY, SMNVEV (reference sequence). The CDR3 DNA follows: TGTGCCAGCAGTTCCGAGAACGGGGGAAACATTCAGTACTTC. This translates into CASSSENGGNIQYF.

This CDR3 reads CASSLGTAYEQYF. The DNA for the CDR3 is TGTGCCAGCAGTTTGGGGACAGCCTACGAGCAGTACTTC. The chain has TRBV28 and TRBJ2-7; 7 nucleotides align to TRBD1. With 3 bases clipped from V and 2 bases from J, the junction kept 1 base outside the gene matches. This CDR3 spans 13 amino acids. The germline gives CDR1 MDHEN, CDR2 SYDVKM.

The V and J genes are TRBV11-2 and TRBJ1-3; no clear D. CDR3 size: 14 residues. Germline V gene data show CDR1 as SGHAT and CDR2 as FQNNGV. The V and J ends lost 1 base and 0 bases respectively, with 4 bases between them. CDR3 sequence reads: CASSLVRSGNTIYF. In DNA, the CDR3 is TGTGCCAGCAGCTTAGTCCGCTCTGGAAACACCATATATTTT. The entire variable domain, with the rest obtained from reference TRBV11-2 and TRBJ1-3, is as follows: EAGVAQSPRYKIIEKRQSVAFWCNPISGHATLYWYQQILGQGPKLLIQFQNNGVVDDSQLPKDRFSAERLKGVDSTLKIQPAKLEDSAVYLCASSLVRSGNTIYFGEGSWLTVV.

This chain connects TRBV27 to TRBJ2-3; TRBD2 matches 11 bases. CDR3 length: 19 residues. After removal of 5 bases from V and 5 bases from J, the junction contained 18 bases not matched to a gene. Germline V lookup: CDR1 MNHEY, CDR2 SMNVEV (reference sequence). CDR3 DNA sequence: TGTGCCAGCAGTCCCGACCGACCCGCACTAGCGGGGGTTAAAGATACGCAGTATTTT. Translated: CASSPDRPALAGVKDTQYF.

The rearrangement uses TRBV15 and TRBJ2-1, with 7 nucleotides matching TRBD2. V dropped 4 bases and J dropped 6; count of bases not matched to a gene: 12. CDR1 and CDR2 (germline): LNHNV, YYDKDF (reference sequence). The CDR3 loop spans 16 amino acids. Here the CDR3 DNA reads TGTGCCACCAGCACCGAGCGGATTCTAGCGGCCAATGAGCAGTTCTTC. Translation: CATSTERILAANEQFF.

The table lists this clone with a count of one. The rearrangement links TRBV21-1 to TRBJ1-5. TRBV21-1 is a pseudogene segment. The CDR3 is 18 amino acids. This CDR3 is CASWNGGLGGFSNQPQHF. The CDR3 coding sequence is TGTGCCAGCTGGAATGGGGGCCTCGGGGGGTTTAGCAATCAGCCCCAGCATTTT.

There are a few counts of this clone. The V call is TRBV29-1, the J call TRBJ2-1, with a tentative D call TRBD1 (5 bases). V lost 5 bases and J 7 bases, leaving 15 bases between the germline ends. Germline-derived CDR1 and CDR2 are SQVTM and ANQGSEA. The CDR3 extends over 13 amino acids. CDR3 in amino acids: CSVSDVQGNEQFF. DNA of the CDR3: TGCAGCGTTTCGGACGTTCAGGGTAATGAGCAGTTCTTC.

The chain carries TRBV30 and TRBJ1-6; D gene uncertain. Trimming left V 2 bases short and J 8 bases short, with 13 bases between. This CDR3 is 14 amino acids long. Germline lookup yields CDR1 GTSNPN and CDR2 SVGIG (reference sequence). The CDR3 sequence: CAWSSQANHSPLHF. The CDR3 DNA sequence: TGTGCCTGGAGTTCTCAGGCGAATCATTCACCCCTCCACTTT.

The chain employs TRBV5-1 and TRBJ2-7; D is perhaps TRBD1 (6 bases). Trimming took off 4 bases at V and 3 bases at J, with 14 bases between the two ends. The CDR3 extends over 14 amino acids. CDR1 is SGHRS and CDR2 is YFSETQ in the germline V gene. CDR3 nucleotide sequence: TGCGCCAGCAGCGGAGCGGACAGAGGCTACGAGCAGTACTTC. Protein sequence: CASSGADRGYEQYF.